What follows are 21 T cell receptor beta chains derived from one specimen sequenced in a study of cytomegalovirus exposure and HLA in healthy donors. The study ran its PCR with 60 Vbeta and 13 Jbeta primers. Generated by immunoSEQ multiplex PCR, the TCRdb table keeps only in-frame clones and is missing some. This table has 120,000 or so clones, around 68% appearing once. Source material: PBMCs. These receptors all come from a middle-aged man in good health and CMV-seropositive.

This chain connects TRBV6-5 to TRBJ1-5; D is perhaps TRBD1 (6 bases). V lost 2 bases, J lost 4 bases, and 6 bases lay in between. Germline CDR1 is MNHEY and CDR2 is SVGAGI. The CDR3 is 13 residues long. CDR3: CASSYDRNQPQHF. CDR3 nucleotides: TGTGCCAGCAGTTACGACAGGAATCAGCCCCAGCATTTT.

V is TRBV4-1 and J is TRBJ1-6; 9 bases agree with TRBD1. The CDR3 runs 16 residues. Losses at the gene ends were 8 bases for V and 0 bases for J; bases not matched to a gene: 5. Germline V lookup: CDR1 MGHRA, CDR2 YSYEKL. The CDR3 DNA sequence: TGCGCCAGCGGAGACAGGGGGAGCTCCTATAATTCACCCCTCCACTTT. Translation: CASGDRGSSYNSPLHF.

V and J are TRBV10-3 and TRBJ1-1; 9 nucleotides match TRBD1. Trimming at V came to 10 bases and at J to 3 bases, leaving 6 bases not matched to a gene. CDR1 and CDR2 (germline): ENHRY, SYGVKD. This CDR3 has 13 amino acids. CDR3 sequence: CASRRTGDTEAFF. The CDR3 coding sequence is TGTGCCAGCCGACGGACAGGGGACACTGAAGCTTTCTTT.

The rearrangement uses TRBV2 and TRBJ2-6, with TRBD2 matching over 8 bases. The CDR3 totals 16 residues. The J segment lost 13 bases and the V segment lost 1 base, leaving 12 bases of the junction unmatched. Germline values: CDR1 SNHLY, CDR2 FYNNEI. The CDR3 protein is CASSEGVGRGSRVLTF. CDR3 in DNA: TGTGCCAGCAGTGAAGGTGTCGGGAGGGGGTCCAGGGTCCTGACTTTC.

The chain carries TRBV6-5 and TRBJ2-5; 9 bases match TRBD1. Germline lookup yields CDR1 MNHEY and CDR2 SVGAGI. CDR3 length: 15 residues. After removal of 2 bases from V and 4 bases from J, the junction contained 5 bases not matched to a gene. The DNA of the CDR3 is TGTGCCAGCAGTTACCGGGGACAGGGAGGAGAGACCCAGTACTTC. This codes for CASSYRGQGGETQYF.

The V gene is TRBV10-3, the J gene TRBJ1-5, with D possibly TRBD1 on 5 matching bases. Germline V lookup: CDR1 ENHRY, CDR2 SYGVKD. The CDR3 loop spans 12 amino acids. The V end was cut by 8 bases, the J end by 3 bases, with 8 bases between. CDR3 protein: CAIGGANQPQHF. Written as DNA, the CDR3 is TGTGCCATCGGAGGGGCCAATCAGCCCCAGCATTTT.

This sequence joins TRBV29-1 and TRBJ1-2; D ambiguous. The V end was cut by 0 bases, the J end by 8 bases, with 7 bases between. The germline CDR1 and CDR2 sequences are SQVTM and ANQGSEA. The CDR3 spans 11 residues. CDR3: CSVEERRGYTF. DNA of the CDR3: TGCAGCGTTGAAGAAAGGAGGGGCTACACCTTC.

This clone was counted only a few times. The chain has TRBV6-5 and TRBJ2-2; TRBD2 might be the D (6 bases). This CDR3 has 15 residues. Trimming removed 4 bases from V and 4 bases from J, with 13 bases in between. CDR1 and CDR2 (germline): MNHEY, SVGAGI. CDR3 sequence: CASSSPGTATGELFF. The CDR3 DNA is TGTGCCAGCAGTTCCCCCGGGACTGCCACCGGGGAGCTGTTTTTT.

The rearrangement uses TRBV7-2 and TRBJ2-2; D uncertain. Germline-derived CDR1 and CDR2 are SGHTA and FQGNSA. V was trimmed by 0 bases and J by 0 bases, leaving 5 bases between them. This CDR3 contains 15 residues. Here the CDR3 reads CASSLARANTGELFF. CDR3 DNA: TGTGCCAGCAGCTTAGCGAGAGCGAACACCGGGGAGCTGTTTTTT.

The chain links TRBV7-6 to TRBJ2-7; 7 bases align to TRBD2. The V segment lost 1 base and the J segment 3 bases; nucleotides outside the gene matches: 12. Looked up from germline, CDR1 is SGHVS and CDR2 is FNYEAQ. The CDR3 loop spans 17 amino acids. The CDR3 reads CASSLVARGGSGYEQYF. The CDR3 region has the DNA TGTGCCAGCAGCTTAGTAGCCCGGGGCGGGAGTGGCTACGAGCAGTACTTC.

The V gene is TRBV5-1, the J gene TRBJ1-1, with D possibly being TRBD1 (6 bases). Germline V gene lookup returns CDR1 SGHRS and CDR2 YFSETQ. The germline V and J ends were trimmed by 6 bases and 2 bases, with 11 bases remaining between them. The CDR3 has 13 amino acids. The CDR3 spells CASTRGGNTEAFF. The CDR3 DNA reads TGCGCCAGCACGAGGGGGGGAAACACTGAAGCTTTCTTT. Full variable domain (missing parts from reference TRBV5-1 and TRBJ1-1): KAGVTQTPRYLIKTRGQQVTLSCSPISGHRSVSWYQQTPGQGLQFLFEYFSETQRNKGNFPGRFSGRQFSNSRSEMNVSTLELGDSALYLCASTRGGNTEAFFGQGTRLTVV.

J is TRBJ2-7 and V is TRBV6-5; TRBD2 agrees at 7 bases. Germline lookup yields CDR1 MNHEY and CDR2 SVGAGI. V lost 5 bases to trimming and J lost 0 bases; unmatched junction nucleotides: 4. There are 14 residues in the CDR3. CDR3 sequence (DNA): TGTGCCAGCAGTCGAAGCGGGGACTCCTACGAGCAGTACTTC. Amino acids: CASSRSGDSYEQYF.

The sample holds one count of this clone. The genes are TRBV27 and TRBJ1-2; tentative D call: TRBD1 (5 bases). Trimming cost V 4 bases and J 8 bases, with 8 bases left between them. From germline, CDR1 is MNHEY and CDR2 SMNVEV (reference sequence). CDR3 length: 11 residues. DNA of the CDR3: TGTGCCAGCAGTTCAGGGCTCGGCTACACCTTC. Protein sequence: CASSSGLGYTF.

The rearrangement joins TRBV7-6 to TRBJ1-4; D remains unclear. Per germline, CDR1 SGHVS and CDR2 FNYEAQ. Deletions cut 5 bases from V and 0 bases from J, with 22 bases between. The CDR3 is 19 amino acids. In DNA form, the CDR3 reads TGTGCCAGCAGCCCTAGCCCGATTCAGAGGAGAACAACTAATGAAAAACTGTTTTTT. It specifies CASSPSPIQRRTTNEKLFF.

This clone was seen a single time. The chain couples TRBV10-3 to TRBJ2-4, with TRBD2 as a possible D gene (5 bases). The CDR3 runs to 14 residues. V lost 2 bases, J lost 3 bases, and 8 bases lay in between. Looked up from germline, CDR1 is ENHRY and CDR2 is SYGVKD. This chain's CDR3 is CAISEGELKNIQYF. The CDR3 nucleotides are TGTGCCATCAGTGAGGGGGAGCTCAAAAACATTCAGTACTTC.

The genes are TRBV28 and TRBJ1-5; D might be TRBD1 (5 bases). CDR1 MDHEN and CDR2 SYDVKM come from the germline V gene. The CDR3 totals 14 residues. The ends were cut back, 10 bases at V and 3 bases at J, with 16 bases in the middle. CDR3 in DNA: TGTGCCATCGATCAGGGAAGTGACAATCAGCCCCAGCATTTT. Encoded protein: CAIDQGSDNQPQHF.

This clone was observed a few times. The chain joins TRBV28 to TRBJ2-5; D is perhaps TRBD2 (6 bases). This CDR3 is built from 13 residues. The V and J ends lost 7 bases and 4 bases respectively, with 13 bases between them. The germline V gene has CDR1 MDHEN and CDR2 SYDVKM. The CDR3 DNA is TGTGCCAGCAAGCACGGGGGACGAGAGACCCAGTACTTC. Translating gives CASKHGGRETQYF. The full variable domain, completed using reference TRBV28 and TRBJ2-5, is DVKVTQSSRYLVKRTGEKVFLECVQDMDHENMFWYRQDPGLGLRLIYFSYDVKMKEKGDIPEGYSVSREKKERFSLILESASTNQTSMYLCASKHGGRETQYFGPGTRLLVL.

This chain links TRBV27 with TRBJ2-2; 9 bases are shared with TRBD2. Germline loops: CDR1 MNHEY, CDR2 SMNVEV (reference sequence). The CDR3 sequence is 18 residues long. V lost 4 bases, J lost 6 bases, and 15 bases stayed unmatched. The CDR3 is CASSSQWAGGSFAGELFF. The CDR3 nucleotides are TGTGCCAGCAGTTCGCAGTGGGCGGGGGGGAGTTTCGCCGGGGAGCTGTTTTTT.

Here the CDR3 reads CASSYQQQGHYNEQFF. CDR3 in DNA: TGTGCCAGCAGTTATCAGCAGCAGGGGCACTACAATGAGCAGTTCTTC. The V gene is TRBV6-5, the J gene TRBJ2-1; D is possibly TRBD1 (6 bases). Trimming took off 3 bases at V and 3 bases at J, with 15 bases between the two ends. CDR1 and CDR2 (germline): MNHEY, SVGAGI. This CDR3 has 16 residues.

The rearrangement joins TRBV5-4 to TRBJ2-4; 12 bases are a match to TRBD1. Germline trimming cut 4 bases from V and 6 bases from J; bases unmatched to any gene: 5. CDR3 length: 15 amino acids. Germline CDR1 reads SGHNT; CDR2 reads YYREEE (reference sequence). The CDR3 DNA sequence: TGTGCCAGCAGCGGGACAGGGGGCAGTACAAACATTCAGTACTTC. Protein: CASSGTGGSTNIQYF.

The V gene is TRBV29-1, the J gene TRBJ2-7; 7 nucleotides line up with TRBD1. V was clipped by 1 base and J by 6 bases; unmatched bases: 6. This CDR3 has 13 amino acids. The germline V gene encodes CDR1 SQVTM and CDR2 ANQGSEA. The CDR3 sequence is CSVEGDSAAEQYF. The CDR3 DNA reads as TGCAGCGTTGAAGGGGACAGTGCGGCCGAGCAGTACTTC.